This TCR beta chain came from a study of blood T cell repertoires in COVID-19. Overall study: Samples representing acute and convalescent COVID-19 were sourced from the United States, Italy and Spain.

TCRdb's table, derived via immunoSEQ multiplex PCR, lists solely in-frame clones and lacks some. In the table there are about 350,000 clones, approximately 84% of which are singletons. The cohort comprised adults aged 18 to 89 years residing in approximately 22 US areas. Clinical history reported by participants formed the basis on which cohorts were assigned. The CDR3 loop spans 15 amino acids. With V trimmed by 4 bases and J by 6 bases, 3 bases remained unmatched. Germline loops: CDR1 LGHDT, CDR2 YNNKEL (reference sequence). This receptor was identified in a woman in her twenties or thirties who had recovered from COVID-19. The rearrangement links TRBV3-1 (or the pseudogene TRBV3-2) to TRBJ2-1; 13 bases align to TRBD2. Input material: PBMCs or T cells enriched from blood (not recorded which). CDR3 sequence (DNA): TGTGCCAGCAGCCCGGGACTAGCGGGGAGCAATGAGCAGTTCTTC. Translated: CASSPGLAGSNEQFF.